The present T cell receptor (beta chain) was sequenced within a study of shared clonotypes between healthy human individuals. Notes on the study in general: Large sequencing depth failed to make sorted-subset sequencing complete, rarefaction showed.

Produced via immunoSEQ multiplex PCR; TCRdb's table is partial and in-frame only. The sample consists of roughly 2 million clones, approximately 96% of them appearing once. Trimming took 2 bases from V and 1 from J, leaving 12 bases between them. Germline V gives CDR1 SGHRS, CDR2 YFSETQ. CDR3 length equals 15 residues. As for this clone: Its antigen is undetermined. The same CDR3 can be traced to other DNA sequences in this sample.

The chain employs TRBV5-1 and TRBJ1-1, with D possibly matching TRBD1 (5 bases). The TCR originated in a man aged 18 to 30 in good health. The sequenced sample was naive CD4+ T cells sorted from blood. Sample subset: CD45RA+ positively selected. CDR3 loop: CASSLPGTGNTEAFF. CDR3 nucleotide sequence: TGCGCCAGCAGCTTACCCGGGACGGGGAACACTGAAGCTTTCTTT.